In this sample, the clone carrying this T cell receptor beta chain turned up once. The sample originates from a study of cytomegalovirus exposure and HLA in healthy donors. PCR was performed using 60 Vbeta and 13 Jbeta primers. TCRdb keeps only in-frame clones here, not all; method: immunoSEQ multiplex PCR. The sample carries around 150,000 clones, 65% to 80% recorded once. CDR1 and CDR2 from the germline V gene are SGHVS and FQNEAQ. Deletions cut 5 bases from V and 0 bases from J, with 14 bases between. The CDR3 is 15 amino acids. Sequencing was carried out using PBMCs. The clonotype was recovered from a woman aged 40 to 50 in good health and CMV-seronegative. The V call is TRBV7-8, the J call TRBJ2-7, with a weak D call TRBD1 (6 bases). The CDR3 here is CASSLLAGASYEQYF. The CDR3 DNA sequence: TGTGCCAGCAGCCTCCTTGCAGGGGCCTCCTACGAGCAGTACTTC.